Sequencing of this T cell receptor (beta chain) was carried out in a study of T cell responses to AZD1222 COVID-19 vaccine. Turning to the study itself: Second-dose timings of about 4 or about 12 weeks were pooled.

The V gene end was trimmed by 7 bases and the J gene end by 4 bases; junction bases not matched to a gene: 10. Germline V gives CDR1 SNHLY, CDR2 FYNNEI. This CDR3 region has 15 residues. Study results and caveats: The donors showed a predominance of white British ancestry and of females, with possible underestimation of clonal diversity. Repertoires were obtained only post-peak T cell response.

As concerns this clone: Its specificity is not known.

The data were produced by immunoSEQ multiplex PCR, yet TCRdb's version contains in-frame clones alone and is incomplete. This sample yields 70,000 to 90,000 clones, of which over 85% are seen a single time; over 2% belongs to the top ten. This sample comprised peripheral blood, obtained on day 0 of AZD1222 vaccination. The V gene is TRBV2, the J gene TRBJ2-5; 9 bases fit TRBD2. The TCR comes from an adult in good health. CDR3 DNA sequence: TGTGCCAGCACCCGTAATAGCGGGAGAGGAGAGACCCAGTACTTC. This gives the protein CASTRNSGRGETQYF.